The sequence of this T cell receptor beta chain was determined in a study of CD8 T cells in Susac syndrome. The CDR3 contains 13 residues. Trimming at V came to 8 bases and at J to 5 bases, leaving 3 bases not matched to a gene. Germline V gene lookup returns CDR1 KGHSH and CDR2 LQKENI. Random hexamers primed reverse transcription of about 0.45 to 1 ug RNA. Amplification of the TCR beta CDR3 was carried out by immunoSEQ multiplex PCR, which spanned a total of 54 Vbeta and 13 Jbeta segments. TCRdb called the immunoSEQ multiplex PCR reads again in MiXCR, with one record for every CDR3 protein. There are approximately 230,000 distinct CDR3 sequences in the sample; about 94% occur only once, and about 0.071% lies in the top ten. Relapsing-remitting disease, either stable or active, was present in the multiple sclerosis controls, who were treatment-naive patients. In contrast to the negatively isolated CD8+ and CD4+ T cells, TEMRA cells were FACS-enriched.

The chain carries TRBV18 and TRBJ1-4; 9 bases map to TRBD1. The sequencing input was CD4+ T cells from PBMCs. The clonotype comes from a human donor with multiple sclerosis. The CDR3 spells CASRGQGNEKLFF. DNA for the CDR3: TGTGCCAGCCGCGGACAGGGGAATGAAAAACTGTTTTTT.